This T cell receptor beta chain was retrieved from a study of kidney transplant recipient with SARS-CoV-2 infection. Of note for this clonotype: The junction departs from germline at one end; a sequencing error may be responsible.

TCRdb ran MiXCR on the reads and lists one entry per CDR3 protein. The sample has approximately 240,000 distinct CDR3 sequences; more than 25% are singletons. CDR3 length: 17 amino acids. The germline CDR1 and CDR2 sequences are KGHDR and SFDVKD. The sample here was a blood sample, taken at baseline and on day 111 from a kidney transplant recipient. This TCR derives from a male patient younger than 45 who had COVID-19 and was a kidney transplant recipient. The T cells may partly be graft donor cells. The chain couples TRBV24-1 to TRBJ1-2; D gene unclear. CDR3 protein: CATSLTTSTRKTYGYAF. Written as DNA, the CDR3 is TGTGCCACCAGCCTCACAACTAGTACCAGAAAGACCTATGGCTACGCCTTC.